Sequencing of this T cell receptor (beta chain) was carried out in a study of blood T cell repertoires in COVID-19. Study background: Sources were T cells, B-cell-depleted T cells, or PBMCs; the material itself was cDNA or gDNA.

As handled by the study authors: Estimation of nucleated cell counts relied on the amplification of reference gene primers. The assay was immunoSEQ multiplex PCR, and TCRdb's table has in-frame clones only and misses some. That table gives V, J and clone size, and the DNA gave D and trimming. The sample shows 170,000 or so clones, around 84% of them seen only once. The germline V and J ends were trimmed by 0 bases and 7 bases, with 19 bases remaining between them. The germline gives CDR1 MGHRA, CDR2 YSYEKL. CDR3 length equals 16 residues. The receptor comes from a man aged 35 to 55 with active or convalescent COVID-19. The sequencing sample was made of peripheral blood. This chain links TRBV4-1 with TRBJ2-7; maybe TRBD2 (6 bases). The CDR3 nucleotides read TGCGCCAGCAGCCAAGATTCAAAGCGGGCCCCCGTTGAGCAGTACTTC. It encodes CASSQDSKRAPVEQYF.